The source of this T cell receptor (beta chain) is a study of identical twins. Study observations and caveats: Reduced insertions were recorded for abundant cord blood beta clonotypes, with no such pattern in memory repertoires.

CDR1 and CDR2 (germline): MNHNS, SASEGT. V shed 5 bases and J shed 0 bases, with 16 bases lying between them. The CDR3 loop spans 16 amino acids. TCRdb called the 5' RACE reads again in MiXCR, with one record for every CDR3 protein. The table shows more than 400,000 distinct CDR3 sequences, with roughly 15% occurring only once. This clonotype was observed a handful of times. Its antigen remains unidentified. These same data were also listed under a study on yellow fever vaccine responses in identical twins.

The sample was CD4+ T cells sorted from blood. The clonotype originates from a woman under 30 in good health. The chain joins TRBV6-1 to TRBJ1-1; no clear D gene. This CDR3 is CASSRSLGGLNTEAFF. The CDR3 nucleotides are TGTGCCAGCAGTCGAAGCCTGGGCGGTTTGAACACTGAAGCTTTCTTT.